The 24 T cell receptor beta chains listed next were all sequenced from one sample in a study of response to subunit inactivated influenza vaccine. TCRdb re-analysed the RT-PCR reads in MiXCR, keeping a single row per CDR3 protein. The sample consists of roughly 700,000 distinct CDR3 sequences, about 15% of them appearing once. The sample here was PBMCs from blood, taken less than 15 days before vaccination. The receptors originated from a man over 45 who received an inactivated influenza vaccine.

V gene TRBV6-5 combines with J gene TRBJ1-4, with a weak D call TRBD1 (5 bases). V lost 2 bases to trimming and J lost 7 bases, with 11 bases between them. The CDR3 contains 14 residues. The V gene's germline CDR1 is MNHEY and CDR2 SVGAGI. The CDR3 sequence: CASSYGPRAEKLFF. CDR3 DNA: TGTGCCAGCAGTTACGGGCCCAGGGCTGAAAAACTGTTTTTT.

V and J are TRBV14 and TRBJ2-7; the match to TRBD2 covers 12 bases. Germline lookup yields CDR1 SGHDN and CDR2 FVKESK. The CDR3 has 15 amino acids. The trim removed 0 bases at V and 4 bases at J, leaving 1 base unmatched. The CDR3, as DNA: TGTGCCAGCAGCCAAGAACTAGCGGGAGGATACGAGCAGTACTTC. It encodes CASSQELAGGYEQYF.

CDR3 nucleotide sequence: TGCAGCGTTGCTCTGGGTGAGCAGTTCTTC. This gives the protein CSVALGEQFF. This chain links TRBV29-1 with TRBJ2-1; D remains unclear. The V gene's germline CDR1 is SQVTM and CDR2 ANQGSEA. V lost 4 bases, J lost 9 bases, and 7 bases lay in between. The CDR3 consists of 10 residues.

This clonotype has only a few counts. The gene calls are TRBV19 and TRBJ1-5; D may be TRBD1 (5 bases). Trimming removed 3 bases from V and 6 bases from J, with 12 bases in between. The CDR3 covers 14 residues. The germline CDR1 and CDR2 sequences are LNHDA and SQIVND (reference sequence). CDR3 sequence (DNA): TGTGCCAGTAGTATTGCCGGGGCCGGTCAGCCCCAGCATTTT. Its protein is CASSIAGAGQPQHF.

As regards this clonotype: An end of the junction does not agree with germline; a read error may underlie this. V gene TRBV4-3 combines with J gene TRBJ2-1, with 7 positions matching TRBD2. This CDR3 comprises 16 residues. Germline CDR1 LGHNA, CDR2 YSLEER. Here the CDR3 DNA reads TGCGCCAGCAGCCGGGAGTCGAGCGGGATCTACAATAAGCAGTTCTTC. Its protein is CASSRESSGIYNKQFF.

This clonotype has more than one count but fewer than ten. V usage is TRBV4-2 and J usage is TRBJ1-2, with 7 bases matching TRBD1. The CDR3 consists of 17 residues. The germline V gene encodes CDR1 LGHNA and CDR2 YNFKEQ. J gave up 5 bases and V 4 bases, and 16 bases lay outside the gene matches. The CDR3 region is CASSPPFGEGALYGYTF. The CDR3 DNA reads TGTGCCAGCAGCCCCCCTTTTGGGGAGGGGGCTTTGTATGGCTACACCTTC.

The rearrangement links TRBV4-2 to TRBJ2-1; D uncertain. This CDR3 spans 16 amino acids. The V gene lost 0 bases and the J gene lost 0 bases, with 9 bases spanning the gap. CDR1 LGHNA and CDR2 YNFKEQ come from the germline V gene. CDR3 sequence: CASSQDWLSSYNEQFF. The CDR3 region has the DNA TGTGCCAGCAGCCAAGATTGGCTGAGCTCCTACAATGAGCAGTTCTTC.

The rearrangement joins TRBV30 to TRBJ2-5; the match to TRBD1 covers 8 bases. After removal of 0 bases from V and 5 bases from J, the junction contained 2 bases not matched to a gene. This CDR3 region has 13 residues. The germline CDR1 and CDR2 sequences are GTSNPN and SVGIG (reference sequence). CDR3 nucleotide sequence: TGTGCCTGGAGTGTATACAGGGGGGAGACCCAGTACTTC. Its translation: CAWSVYRGETQYF.

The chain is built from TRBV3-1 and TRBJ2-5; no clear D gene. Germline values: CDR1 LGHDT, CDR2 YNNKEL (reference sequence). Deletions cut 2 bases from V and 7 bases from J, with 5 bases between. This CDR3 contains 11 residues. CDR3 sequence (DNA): TGTGCCAGCAGCCAATTGTGGACCCAGTACTTC. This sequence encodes CASSQLWTQYF.

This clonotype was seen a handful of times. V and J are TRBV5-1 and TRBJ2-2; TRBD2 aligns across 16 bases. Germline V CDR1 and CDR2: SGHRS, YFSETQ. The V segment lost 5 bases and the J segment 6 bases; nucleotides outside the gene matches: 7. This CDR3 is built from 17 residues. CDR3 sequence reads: CASREGLAGGLAGELFF. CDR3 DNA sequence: TGCGCCAGCAGAGAGGGACTAGCGGGGGGGCTCGCCGGGGAGCTGTTTTTT.

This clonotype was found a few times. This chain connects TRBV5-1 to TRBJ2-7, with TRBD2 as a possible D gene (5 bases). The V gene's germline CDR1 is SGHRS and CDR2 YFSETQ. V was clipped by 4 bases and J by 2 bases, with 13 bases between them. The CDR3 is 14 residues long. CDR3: CASSQDGMAYEQYF. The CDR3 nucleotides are TGCGCCAGCAGCCAGGACGGGATGGCCTACGAGCAGTACTTC.

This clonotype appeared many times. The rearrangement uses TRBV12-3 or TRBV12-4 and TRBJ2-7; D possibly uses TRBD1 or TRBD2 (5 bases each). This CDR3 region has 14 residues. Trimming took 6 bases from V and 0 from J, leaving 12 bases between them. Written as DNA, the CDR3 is TGTGCCAGCAGGGTCTCAGGGAGCTCCTACGAGCAGTACTTC. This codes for CASRVSGSSYEQYF.

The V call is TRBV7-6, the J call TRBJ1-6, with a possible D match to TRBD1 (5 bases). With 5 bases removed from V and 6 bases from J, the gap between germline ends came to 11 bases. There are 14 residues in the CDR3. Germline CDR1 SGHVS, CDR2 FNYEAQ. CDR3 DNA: TGTGCCAGCAGCGCCCGAAGGGGTAATTCACCCCTCCACTTT. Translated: CASSARRGNSPLHF.

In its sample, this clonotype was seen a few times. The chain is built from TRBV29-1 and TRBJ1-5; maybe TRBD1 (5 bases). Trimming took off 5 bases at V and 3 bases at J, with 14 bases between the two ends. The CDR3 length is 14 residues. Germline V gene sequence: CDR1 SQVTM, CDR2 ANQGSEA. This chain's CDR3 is CSVRGGGINQPQHF. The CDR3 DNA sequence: TGCAGCGTTCGGGGGGGGGGAATCAATCAGCCCCAGCATTTT.

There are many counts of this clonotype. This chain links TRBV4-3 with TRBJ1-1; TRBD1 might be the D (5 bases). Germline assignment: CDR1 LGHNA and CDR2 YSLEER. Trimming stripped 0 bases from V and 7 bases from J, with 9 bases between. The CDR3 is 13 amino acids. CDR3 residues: CASSQDFRVEAFF. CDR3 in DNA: TGCGCCAGCAGCCAAGATTTCAGGGTTGAAGCTTTCTTT.

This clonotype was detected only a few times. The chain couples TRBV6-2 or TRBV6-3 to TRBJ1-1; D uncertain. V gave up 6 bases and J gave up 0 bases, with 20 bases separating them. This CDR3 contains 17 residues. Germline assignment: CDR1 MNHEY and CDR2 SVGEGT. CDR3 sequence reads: CASSPEFGLPLNTEAFF. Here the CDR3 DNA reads TGTGCCAGCAGCCCCGAGTTCGGGTTACCGTTGAACACTGAAGCTTTCTTT.

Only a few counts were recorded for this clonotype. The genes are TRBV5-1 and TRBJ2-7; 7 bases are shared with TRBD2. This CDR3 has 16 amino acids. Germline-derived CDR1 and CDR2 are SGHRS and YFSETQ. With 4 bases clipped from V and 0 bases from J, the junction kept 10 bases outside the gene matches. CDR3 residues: CASSTGGTVSSYEQYF. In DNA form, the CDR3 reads TGCGCCAGCAGCACGGGAGGTACGGTAAGCTCCTACGAGCAGTACTTC.

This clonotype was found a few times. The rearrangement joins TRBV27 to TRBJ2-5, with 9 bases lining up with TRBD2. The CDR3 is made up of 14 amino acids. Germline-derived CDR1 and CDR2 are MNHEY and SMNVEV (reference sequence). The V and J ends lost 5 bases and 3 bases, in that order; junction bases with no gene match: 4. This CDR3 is CASSIIAGEETQYF. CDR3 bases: TGTGCCAGCAGTATAATAGCGGGAGAAGAGACCCAGTACTTC.

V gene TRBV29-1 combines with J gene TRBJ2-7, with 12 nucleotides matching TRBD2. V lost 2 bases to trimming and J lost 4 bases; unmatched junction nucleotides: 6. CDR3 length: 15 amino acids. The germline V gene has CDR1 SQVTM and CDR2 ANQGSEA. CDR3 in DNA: TGCAGCGTTGAAAATCGGGGGACTAGCGGGTACGAGCAGTACTTC. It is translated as CSVENRGTSGYEQYF.

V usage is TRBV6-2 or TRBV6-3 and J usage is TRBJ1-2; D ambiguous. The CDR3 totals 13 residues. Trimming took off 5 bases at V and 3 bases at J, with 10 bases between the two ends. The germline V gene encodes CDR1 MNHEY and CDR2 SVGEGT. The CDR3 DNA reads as TGTGCCAGCAGTCGGACGGAAGACTATGGCTACACCTTC. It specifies CASSRTEDYGYTF.

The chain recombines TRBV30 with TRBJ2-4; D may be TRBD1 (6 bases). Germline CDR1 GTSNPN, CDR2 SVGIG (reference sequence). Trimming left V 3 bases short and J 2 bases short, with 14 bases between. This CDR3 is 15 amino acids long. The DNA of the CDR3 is TGTGCCTGGAGCCCAGGGACAACCACCAAAAACATTCAGTACTTC. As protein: CAWSPGTTTKNIQYF.

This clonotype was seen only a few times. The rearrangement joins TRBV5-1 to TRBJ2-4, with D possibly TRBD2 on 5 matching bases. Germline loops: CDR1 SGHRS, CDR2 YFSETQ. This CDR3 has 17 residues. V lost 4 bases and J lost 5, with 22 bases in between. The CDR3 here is CASSHFPDSLEENIQYF. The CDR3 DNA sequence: TGCGCCAGCAGCCATTTTCCGGACTCCCTTGAGGAAAACATTCAGTACTTC.

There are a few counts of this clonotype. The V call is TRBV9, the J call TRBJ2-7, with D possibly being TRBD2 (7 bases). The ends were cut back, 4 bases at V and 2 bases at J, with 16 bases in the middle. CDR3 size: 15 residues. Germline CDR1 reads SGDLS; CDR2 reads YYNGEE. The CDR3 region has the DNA TGTGCCAGCAGCCGGGGGCCGGGAGGCGCCTACGAGCAGTACTTC. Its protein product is CASSRGPGGAYEQYF.

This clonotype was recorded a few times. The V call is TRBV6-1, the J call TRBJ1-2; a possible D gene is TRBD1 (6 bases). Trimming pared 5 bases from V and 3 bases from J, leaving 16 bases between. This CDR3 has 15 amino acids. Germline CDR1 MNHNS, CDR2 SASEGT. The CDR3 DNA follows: TGTGCCAGCAGTCTGGAGAGGGGGGTTCACTATGGCTACACCTTC. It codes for CASSLERGVHYGYTF.